This T cell receptor (beta chain) was obtained from a study of T cell repertoires in cytomegalovirus infection. Turning to the study itself: CMV infection together with matching HLA type was indicated by public TCR beta signatures. Study observations and caveats: The ex vivo response was dominated by HLA-C-restricted CMV-specific TCR beta clonotypes. Based on cumulative public TCR beta family frequency, carriers of CMV plus the relevant HLA were identified.

This clonotype was picked up a small number of times. Its antigen is currently unknown. TCRdb fed the reads into MiXCR, producing one record per CDR3 protein. The repertoire includes fewer than 550,000 distinct CDR3 sequences, around 10% of them detected once, and roughly 10% sits in the top ten. Germline V gene data show CDR1 as SEHNR and CDR2 as FQNEAQ (reference sequence). There are 17 residues in the CDR3. The junction had 10 bases not matched to a gene; V was cut back by 5 bases and J by 0 bases. The TCR comes from a human donor in good health (CMV status not recorded). Some clones in this sample may be carry-over from other donors' samples. The chain employs TRBV7-9 and TRBJ2-1; 7 bases line up with TRBD1. Sequencing was performed on PBMCs. The CDR3 bases are TGTGCCAGCAGCCCACGCGCGACAGGGCCCTCCTACAATGAGCAGTTCTTC. Translated: CASSPRATGPSYNEQFF.